The 18 T cell receptor beta chains reported below all come from one sample, sequenced in a study of T cell responses to AZD1222 COVID-19 vaccine. TCRdb's copy holds only in-frame clones and misses some; the assay was immunoSEQ multiplex PCR. The top ten clones hold less than 5.5% of a sample with roughly 140,000 clones, around nine tenths of them seen once. The input for sequencing was peripheral blood, taken on day 0 of AZD1222 vaccination. The receptors derive from an adult in good health.

The rearrangement uses TRBV6-2 or TRBV6-3 and TRBJ1-4, with D tentatively TRBD1 (6 bases). CDR3 length equals 14 residues. Trimming removed 5 bases from V and 10 bases from J, with 17 bases in between. Germline V CDR1 and CDR2: MNHEY, SVGEGT. CDR3 sequence: CASSPGGSLGKLFF. CDR3 nucleotide sequence: TGTGCCAGCAGTCCCGGGGGCAGTTTAGGAAAACTGTTTTTT.

This sequence joins TRBV18 and TRBJ1-5; no clear D gene. The CDR3 loop spans 15 amino acids. Deletions cut 6 bases from V and 2 bases from J, with 14 bases between. CDR1 KGHSH and CDR2 LQKENI come from the germline V gene. CDR3 DNA sequence: TGTGCCAGCTCGGAGGGTTTGACCGGCAATCAGCCCCAGCATTTT. As protein: CASSEGLTGNQPQHF.

The gene calls are TRBV6-5 and TRBJ2-2; D not certain. This CDR3 contains 15 residues. Germline values: CDR1 MNHEY, CDR2 SVGAGI. V dropped 0 bases and J dropped 6 bases, with 11 bases sitting between them. This CDR3 is CASSYSLRSPGELFF. In nucleotides, the CDR3 is TGTGCCAGCAGTTACTCTCTCAGGAGCCCCGGGGAGCTGTTTTTT.

The V call is TRBV2, the J call TRBJ2-7; D uncertain. Trimming cost V 0 bases and J 6 bases, with 12 bases left between them. Germline CDR1 SNHLY, CDR2 FYNNEI. CDR3 length: 14 amino acids. CDR3 DNA sequence: TGTGCCAGCAGTGAAGCGCTTCCGAGTTCCGAGCAGTACTTC. This gives the protein CASSEALPSSEQYF.

The J gene is TRBJ2-3, the V gene TRBV7-2, with 10 bases fitting TRBD1. The CDR3 spans 14 residues. V lost 5 bases and J lost 5; bases outside the gene matches: 4. Per germline, CDR1 SGHTA and CDR2 FQGNSA. Written as DNA, the CDR3 is TGTGCCAGCAGCCACGGACAGGGGGGAGATACGCAGTATTTT. Translating it yields CASSHGQGGDTQYF.

The rearrangement joins TRBV20-1 to TRBJ1-1, with D hard to call. The CDR3 covers 11 residues. Germline V CDR1 and CDR2: DFQATT, SNEGSKA (reference sequence). The V end was cut by 1 base, the J end by 8 bases, with 8 bases between. CDR3 DNA: TGCAGTGCTAGAGTTATCACAGAAGCTTTCTTT. Protein sequence: CSARVITEAFF.

The chain links TRBV24-1 to TRBJ2-3, with unresolved D. CDR3 length: 12 residues. Per germline, CDR1 KGHDR and CDR2 SFDVKD. V was pared by 2 bases and J by 6 bases, with 5 bases between. The CDR3: CATSDSGDTQYF. CDR3 bases: TGTGCCACCAGTGATTCTGGGGATACGCAGTATTTT.

This chain uses TRBV7-9 with TRBJ2-1, with no clear D. The CDR3 loop spans 16 amino acids. The V end was cut by 3 bases, the J end by 0 bases, with 12 bases between. From germline, CDR1 is SEHNR and CDR2 FQNEAQ (reference sequence). The CDR3 nucleotides read TGTGCCAGCAGCTTCGGACCCGGAAGCTCCTACAATGAGCAGTTCTTC. Translation gives CASSFGPGSSYNEQFF.

This clone appeared once. V usage is TRBV21-1 and J usage is TRBJ2-7; the table's TRBD2 call for D was not verified on the DNA. TRBV21-1 is shown as a pseudogene. This CDR3 is built from 14 residues. CDR3 region: CASSKDGGGHEQYF. In nucleotides, the CDR3 is TGTGCCAGCAGCAAGGATGGCGGTGGTCACGAGCAGTACTTC.

CDR3 nucleotides: TGTGCCACCAGTCCGTGGGGGGCCAGAGATACGCAGTATTTT. Encoded protein: CATSPWGARDTQYF. This chain links TRBV24-1 with TRBJ2-3; D tentatively reads TRBD1 or TRBD2 (6 bases each). Trimming removed 6 bases from V and 5 bases from J, with 14 bases in between. This CDR3 is 14 amino acids long. The germline gives CDR1 KGHDR, CDR2 SFDVKD.

A few counts support this clone. This chain connects TRBV5-5 to TRBJ1-6; D remains ambiguous. The V and J ends lost 4 bases and 8 bases respectively, with 16 bases between them. The CDR3 spans 15 residues. Germline values: CDR1 SGHKS, CDR2 YYEKEE (reference sequence). CDR3 nucleotide sequence: TGTGCCAGCAGCCCCGGGCCGCAAGGCGATTCACCCCTCCACTTT. Encoded protein: CASSPGPQGDSPLHF.

In its sample, this clone was seen a few times. This chain joins TRBV6-5 and TRBJ2-7, with D tentatively TRBD1 or TRBD2 (5 bases each). Between the trimmed V and J ends, which lost 8 bases and 3 bases, there was a span of 17 bases. The CDR3 consists of 14 residues. Per germline, CDR1 MNHEY and CDR2 SVGAGI. CDR3 sequence reads: CASCRDGRSYEQYF. CDR3 nucleotide sequence: TGTGCCAGCTGCCGGGACGGAAGGAGCTACGAGCAGTACTTC.

The rearrangement links TRBV24-1 to TRBJ2-3, with 12 bases aligning to TRBD1. The CDR3 is made up of 16 amino acids. V was pared by 7 bases and J by 2 bases, with 6 bases of the junction left unmatched. Per germline, CDR1 KGHDR and CDR2 SFDVKD. For the CDR3, the DNA is TGTGCCACCAGGGGGACAGGGGGCCCCATCACAGATACGCAGTATTTT. Translating it yields CATRGTGGPITDTQYF.

CDR3 DNA sequence: TGTGCCAGCAGCTTCCAGGGTCGTTCACCCCTCCACTTT. It yields the protein CASSFQGRSPLHF. The V call is TRBV5-4, the J call TRBJ1-6; D perhaps matches TRBD1 (5 bases). This CDR3 spans 13 amino acids. Germline CDR1 is SGHNT and CDR2 is YYREEE (reference sequence). V shed 2 bases and J shed 9 bases, with 9 bases lying between them. The entire variable domain, with the rest obtained from reference TRBV5-4 and TRBJ1-6, is as follows: ETGVTQSPTHLIKTRGQQVTLRCSSQSGHNTVSWYQQALGQGPQFIFQYYREEENGRGNFPPRFSGLQFPNYSSELNVNALELDDSALYLCASSFQGRSPLHFGNGTRLTVT.

The V and J genes are TRBV6-5 and TRBJ1-2, with a weak D call TRBD1 (6 bases). The CDR3 runs to 13 residues. V dropped 2 bases and J dropped 2 bases, with 6 bases sitting between them. In germline, CDR1 is MNHEY, CDR2 SVGAGI. The CDR3 DNA is TGTGCCAGCAGTTACACAGGGAACTATGGCTACACCTTC. Translating gives CASSYTGNYGYTF.

The chain couples TRBV4-3 to TRBJ1-2; D is perhaps TRBD1 (6 bases). With 0 bases removed from V and 8 bases from J, the gap between germline ends came to 13 bases. The length of the CDR3 is 14 residues. Germline loops: CDR1 LGHNA, CDR2 YSLEER. This CDR3 reads CASSQERGTQGYTF. The CDR3, as DNA: TGCGCCAGCAGCCAAGAGAGGGGGACCCAAGGCTACACCTTC.

The J gene is TRBJ1-2, the V gene TRBV5-1, with D unclear. Germline lookup yields CDR1 SGHRS and CDR2 YFSETQ. This CDR3 has 13 residues. V was trimmed by 0 bases and J by 8 bases, leaving 11 bases between them. This chain's CDR3 is CASSLGSEKGYTF. CDR3 nucleotides: TGCGCCAGCAGCTTGGGATCGGAAAAAGGCTACACCTTC.

This chain links TRBV5-8 with TRBJ2-7, with D tentatively TRBD2 (5 bases). Germline CDR1 is SGHTS and CDR2 is YDEGEE. This CDR3 is 14 amino acids long. The germline V and J ends were trimmed by 2 bases and 3 bases, with 12 bases remaining between them. In nucleotides, the CDR3 is TGTGCCAGCAGCTTCACGGGATCTCTCTACGAGCAGTACTTC. Its translation is CASSFTGSLYEQYF.